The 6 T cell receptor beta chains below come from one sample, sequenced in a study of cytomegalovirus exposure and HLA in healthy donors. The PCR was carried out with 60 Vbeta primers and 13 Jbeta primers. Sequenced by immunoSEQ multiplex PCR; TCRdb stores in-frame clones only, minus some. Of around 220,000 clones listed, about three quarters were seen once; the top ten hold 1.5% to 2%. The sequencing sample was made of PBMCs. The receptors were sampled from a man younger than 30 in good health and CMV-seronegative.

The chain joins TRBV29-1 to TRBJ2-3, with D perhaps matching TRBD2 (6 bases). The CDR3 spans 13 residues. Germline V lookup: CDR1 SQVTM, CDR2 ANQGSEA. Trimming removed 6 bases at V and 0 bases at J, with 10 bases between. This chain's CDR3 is CSVASGSTDTQYF. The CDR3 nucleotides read TGCAGCGTCGCCAGCGGGAGCACAGATACGCAGTATTTT.

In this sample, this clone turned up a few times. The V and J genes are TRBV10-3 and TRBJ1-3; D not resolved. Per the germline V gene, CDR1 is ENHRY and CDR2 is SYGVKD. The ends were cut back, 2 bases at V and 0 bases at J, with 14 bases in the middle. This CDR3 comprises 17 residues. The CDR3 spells CAISEIPGSHSGNTIYF. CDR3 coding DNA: TGTGCCATCAGTGAGATCCCGGGGAGCCACTCTGGAAACACCATATATTTT.

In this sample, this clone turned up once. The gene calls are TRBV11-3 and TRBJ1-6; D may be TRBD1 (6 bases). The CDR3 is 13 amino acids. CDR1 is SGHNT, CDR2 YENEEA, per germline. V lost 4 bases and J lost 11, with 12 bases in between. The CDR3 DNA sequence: TGTGCCAGCAGCTCAGGGACATTACCACCCCTCCACTTT. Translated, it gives CASSSGTLPPLHF.

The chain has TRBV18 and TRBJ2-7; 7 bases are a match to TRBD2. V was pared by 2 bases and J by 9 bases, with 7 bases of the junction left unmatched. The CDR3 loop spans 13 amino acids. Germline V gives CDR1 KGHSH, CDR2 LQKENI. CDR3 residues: CASSPDGGEGQYF. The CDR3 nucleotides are TGTGCCAGCTCACCAGATGGCGGGGAGGGGCAGTACTTC.

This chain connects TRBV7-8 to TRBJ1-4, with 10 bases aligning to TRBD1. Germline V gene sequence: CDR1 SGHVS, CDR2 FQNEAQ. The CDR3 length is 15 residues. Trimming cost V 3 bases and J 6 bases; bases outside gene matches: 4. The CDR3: CASSLIGQGDEKLFF. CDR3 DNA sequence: TGTGCCAGCAGCTTGATAGGACAGGGGGATGAAAAACTGTTTTTT.

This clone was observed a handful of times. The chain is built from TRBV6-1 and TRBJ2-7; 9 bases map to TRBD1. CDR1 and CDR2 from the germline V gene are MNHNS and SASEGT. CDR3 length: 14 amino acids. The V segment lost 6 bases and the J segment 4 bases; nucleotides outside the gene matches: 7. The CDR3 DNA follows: TGTGCCAGCAGCAGACAGGGGGTAAGATACGAGCAGTACTTC. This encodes CASSRQGVRYEQYF.